Described below is a single T cell receptor beta chain sequence and its context. Its antigen is unidentified. A read error may be the cause here, since a much bigger clone is one base away. This sample was taken from a study of molecular identifiers for immune sequencing clone quantification. Study findings and constraints: Under 1% of molecules in naive cells, but over 99% of effector molecules, belonged to clones above 20 RNA copies.

Generation of bulk TCR libraries relied on previously described methods and listed TCR primers. TCRdb itself ran the PCR reads through MiXCR, one entry per CDR3 protein. The data show approximately 670,000 distinct CDR3 sequences, 15% to 20% seen once. CDR3 length equals 13 residues. The ends lost 7 bases at V and 10 bases at J; junction bases unmatched: 9. The origin of this receptor is a human donor in good health. Some libraries in this study had Jurkat cell RNA spiked in. The source material was naive CD8+ T cells from blood, with Jurkat cell RNA spiked in. Sample subset: FACS-sorted CD8+CD4-CCR7+CD45RA+ naive T cells. The V call is TRBV12-3 or TRBV12-4, the J call TRBJ2-1; 8 bases agree with TRBD2. In DNA form, the CDR3 reads TGTGCCAGCACCCCATCCGGGGGGGTAGAGCAGTTCTTC. This sequence encodes CASTPSGGVEQFF.